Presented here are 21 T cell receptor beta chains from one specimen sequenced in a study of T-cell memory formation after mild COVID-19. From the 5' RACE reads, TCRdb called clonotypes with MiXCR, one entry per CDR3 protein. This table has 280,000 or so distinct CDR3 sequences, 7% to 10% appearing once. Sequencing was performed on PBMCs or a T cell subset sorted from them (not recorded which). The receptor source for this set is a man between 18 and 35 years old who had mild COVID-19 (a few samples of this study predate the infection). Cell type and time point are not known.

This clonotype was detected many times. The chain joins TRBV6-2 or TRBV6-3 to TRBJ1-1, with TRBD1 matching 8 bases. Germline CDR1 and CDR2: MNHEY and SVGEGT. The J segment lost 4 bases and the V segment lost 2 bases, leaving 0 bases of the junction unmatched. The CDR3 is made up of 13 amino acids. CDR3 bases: TGTGCCAGCAGTTACACAGGGGGCACTGAAGCTTTCTTT. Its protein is CASSYTGGTEAFF.

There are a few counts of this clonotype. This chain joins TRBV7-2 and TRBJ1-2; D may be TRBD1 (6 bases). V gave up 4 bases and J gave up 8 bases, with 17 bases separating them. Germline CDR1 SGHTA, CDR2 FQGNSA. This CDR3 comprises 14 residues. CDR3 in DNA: TGTGCCAGCAGCTCGGGCGGCCAGGGGAAGGGCTACACCTTC. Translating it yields CASSSGGQGKGYTF.

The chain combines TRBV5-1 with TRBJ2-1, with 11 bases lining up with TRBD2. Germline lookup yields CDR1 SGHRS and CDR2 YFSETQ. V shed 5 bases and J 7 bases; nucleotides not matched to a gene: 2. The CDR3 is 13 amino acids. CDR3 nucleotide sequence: TGCGCCAGCAGGGCTAGCGGGGGGAATGAGCAGTTCTTC. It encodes CASRASGGNEQFF.

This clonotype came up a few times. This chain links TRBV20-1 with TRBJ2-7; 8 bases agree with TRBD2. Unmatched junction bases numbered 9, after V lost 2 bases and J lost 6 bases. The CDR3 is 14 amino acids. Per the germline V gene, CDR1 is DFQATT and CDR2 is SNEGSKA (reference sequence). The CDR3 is CSARRSGAVVEQYF. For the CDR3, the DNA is TGCAGTGCTAGACGTAGCGGGGCCGTCGTCGAGCAGTACTTC.

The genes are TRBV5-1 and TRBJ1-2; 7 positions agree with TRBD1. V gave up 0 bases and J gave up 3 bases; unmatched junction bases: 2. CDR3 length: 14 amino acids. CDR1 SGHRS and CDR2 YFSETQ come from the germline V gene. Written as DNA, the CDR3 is TGCGCCAGCAGCTTGGAGGGACAGTACTATGGCTACACCTTC. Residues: CASSLEGQYYGYTF.

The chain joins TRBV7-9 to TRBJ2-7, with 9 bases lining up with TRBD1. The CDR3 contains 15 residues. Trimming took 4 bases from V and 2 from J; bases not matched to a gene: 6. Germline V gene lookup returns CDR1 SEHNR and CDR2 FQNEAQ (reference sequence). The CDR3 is CASSSLDRGAYEQYF. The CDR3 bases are TGTGCCAGCAGCTCGCTTGACAGGGGGGCCTACGAGCAGTACTTC.

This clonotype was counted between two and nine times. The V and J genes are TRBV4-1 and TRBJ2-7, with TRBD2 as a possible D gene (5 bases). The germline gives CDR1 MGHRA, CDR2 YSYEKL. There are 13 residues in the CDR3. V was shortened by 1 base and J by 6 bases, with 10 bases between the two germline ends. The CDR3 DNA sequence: TGCGCCAGCAGCCAAGCAGAGGGCGGCGAGCAGTACTTC. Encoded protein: CASSQAEGGEQYF.

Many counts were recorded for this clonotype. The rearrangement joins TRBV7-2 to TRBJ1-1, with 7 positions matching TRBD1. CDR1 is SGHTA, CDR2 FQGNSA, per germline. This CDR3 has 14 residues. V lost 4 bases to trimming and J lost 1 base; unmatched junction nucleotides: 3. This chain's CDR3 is CASSSGTANTEAFF. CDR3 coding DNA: TGTGCCAGCAGCTCCGGGACAGCGAACACTGAAGCTTTCTTT.

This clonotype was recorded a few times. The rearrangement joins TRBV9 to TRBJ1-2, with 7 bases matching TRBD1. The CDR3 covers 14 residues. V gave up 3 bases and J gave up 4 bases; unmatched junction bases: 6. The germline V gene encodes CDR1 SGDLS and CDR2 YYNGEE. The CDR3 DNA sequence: TGTGCCAGCAGCGACCCCACAGGGGCCTATGGCTACACCTTC. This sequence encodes CASSDPTGAYGYTF.

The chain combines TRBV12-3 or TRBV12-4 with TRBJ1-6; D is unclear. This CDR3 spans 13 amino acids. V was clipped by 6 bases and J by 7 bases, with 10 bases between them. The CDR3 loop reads CASSVAGNSPLHF. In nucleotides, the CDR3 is TGTGCCAGCAGCGTGGCGGGAAATTCACCCCTCCACTTT.

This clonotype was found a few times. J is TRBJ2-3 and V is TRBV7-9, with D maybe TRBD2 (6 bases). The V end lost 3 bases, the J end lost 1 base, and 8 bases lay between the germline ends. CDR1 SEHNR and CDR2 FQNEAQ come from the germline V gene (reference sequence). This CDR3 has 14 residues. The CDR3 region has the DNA TGTGCCAGCAGCTTGGGACTCGGCACAGATACGCAGTATTTT. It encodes CASSLGLGTDTQYF.

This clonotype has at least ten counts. The CDR3 here is CSARNRDYGYTF. DNA for the CDR3: TGCAGTGCTAGGAACAGGGACTATGGCTACACCTTC. This chain connects TRBV20-1 to TRBJ1-2; TRBD1 is a possible D gene (6 bases). The CDR3 has 12 residues. The V gene lost 3 bases and the J gene lost 3 bases, with 8 bases spanning the gap. Germline CDR1 reads DFQATT; CDR2 reads SNEGSKA (reference sequence).

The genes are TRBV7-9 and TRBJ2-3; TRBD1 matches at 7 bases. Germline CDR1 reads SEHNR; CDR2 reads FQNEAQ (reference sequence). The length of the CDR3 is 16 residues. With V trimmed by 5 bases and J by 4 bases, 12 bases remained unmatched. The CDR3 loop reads CASSPHPTGAADTQYF. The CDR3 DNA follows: TGTGCCAGCAGCCCCCACCCAACAGGGGCGGCAGATACGCAGTATTTT.

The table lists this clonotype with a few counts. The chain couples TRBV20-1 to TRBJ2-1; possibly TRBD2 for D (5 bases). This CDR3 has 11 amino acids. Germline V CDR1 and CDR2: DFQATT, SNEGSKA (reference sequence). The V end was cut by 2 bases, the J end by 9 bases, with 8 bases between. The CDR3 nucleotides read TGCAGTGCTAGATCCGGACTTGAGCAGTTCTTC. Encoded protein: CSARSGLEQFF.

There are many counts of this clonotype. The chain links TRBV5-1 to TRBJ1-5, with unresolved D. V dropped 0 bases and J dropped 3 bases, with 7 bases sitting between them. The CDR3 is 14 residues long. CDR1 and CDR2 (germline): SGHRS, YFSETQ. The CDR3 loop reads CASSLGHPNQPQHF. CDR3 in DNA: TGCGCCAGCAGCTTGGGGCATCCCAATCAGCCCCAGCATTTT.

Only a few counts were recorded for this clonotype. CDR3 residues: CASSEGDETQYF. The CDR3 DNA reads as TGTGCCAGCTCAGAGGGGGATGAGACCCAGTACTTC. J is TRBJ2-5 and V is TRBV11-3; a weak D match, TRBD1 (6 bases). The V end was cut by 8 bases, the J end by 5 bases, with 12 bases between. There are 12 residues in the CDR3. CDR1 and CDR2 from the germline V gene are SGHNT and YENEEA.

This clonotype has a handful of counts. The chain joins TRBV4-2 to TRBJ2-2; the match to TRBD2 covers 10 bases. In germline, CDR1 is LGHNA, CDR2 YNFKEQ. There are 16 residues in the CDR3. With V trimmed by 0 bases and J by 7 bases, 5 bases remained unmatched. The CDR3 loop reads CASSQEERGGGGELFF. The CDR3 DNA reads TGTGCCAGCAGCCAAGAAGAGCGGGGGGGCGGCGGGGAGCTGTTTTTT.

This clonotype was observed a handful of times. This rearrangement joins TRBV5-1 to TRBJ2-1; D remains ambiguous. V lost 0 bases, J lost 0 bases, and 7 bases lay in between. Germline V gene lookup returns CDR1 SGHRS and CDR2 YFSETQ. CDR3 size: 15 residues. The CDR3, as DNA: TGCGCCAGCAGCTTGGAGCCTGGCTCCTACAATGAGCAGTTCTTC. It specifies CASSLEPGSYNEQFF.

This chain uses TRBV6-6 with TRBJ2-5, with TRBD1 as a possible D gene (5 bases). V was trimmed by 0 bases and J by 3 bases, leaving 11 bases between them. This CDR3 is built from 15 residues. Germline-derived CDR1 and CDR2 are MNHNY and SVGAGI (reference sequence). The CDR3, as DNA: TGTGCCAGCAGTTACTCGGCAGGGCGGAAAGAGACCCAGTACTTC. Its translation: CASSYSAGRKETQYF.

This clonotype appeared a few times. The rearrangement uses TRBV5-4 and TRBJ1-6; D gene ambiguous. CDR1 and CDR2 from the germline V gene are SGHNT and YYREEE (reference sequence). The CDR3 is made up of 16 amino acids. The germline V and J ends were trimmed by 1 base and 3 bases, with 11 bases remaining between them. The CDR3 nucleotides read TGTGCCAGCAGCTTGAGCGGAGTTAGCTATAATTCACCCCTCCACTTT. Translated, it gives CASSLSGVSYNSPLHF. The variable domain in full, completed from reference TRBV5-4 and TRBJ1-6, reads ETGVTQSPTHLIKTRGQQVTLRCSSQSGHNTVSWYQQALGQGPQFIFQYYREEENGRGNFPPRFSGLQFPNYSSELNVNALELDDSALYLCASSLSGVSYNSPLHFGNGTRLTVT.

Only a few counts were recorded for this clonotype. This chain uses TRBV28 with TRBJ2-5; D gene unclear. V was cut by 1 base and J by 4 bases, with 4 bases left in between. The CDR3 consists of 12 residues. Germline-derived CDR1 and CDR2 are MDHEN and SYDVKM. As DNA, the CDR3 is TGTGCCAGCAGTTTATTGCGAGAGACCCAGTACTTC. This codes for CASSLLRETQYF.